The clone carrying this T cell receptor (beta chain) came up once. What it recognizes is unknown. Per germline, CDR1 MDHEN and CDR2 SYDVKM. V was shortened by 7 bases and J by 8 bases, with 21 bases between the two germline ends. This CDR3 spans 15 amino acids. This entry belongs to a study of memory CD4+ T cells and cytomegalovirus serostatus. Looking at the study overall: Of the healthy Belgian adults, under 10 were CMV seropositive and 24 seronegative. Study-wide results and caveats: CD4+ memory repertoires contained about 40% of the 164 reported CMV TCRbeta sequences.

Single viable CD3+CD4+CD8-CD45RO+ cells were sorted as the memory CD4+ T cells. CD4+ T cells were isolated by positive magnetic selection. Original processing notes: Out-of-frame sequences were removed, leaving 2 million or so distinct TCRbeta sequences. The method was immunoSEQ multiplex PCR; TCRdb's version includes in-frame clones alone and lacks a portion of them. The DNA was the basis for D and trimming; V, J and clone size are from that table. The sample has 52,000 or so clones, 82% seen once. The clonotype was recovered from an adult in good health and CMV-seronegative. The sample taken for sequencing was memory CD4+ T cells from blood. The chain carries TRBV28 and TRBJ2-1; D may be TRBD1 (5 bases). The CDR3 protein is CASTLWGSGNDEQFF. CDR3 nucleotides: TGTGCCAGCACCCTCTGGGGCTCAGGGAATGATGAGCAGTTCTTC.